What follows are 25 T cell receptor beta chains derived from one specimen sequenced in a study of blood T cell repertoires in COVID-19. TCRdb's table, derived via immunoSEQ multiplex PCR, lists solely in-frame clones and lacks some. The sample lists tens of thousands of clones, roughly four fifths seen once, with 2.5% in the top ten. The sequenced sample was peripheral blood. These receptors all come from a woman aged 70 to 79 with COVID-19, enrolled during active disease.

The chain uses TRBV7-8 and TRBJ2-3; D gene unclear. Germline CDR1 reads SGHVS; CDR2 reads FQNEAQ. Trimming shortened V by 4 bases and J by 2 bases, and 4 bases separated the two germline ends. The CDR3 sequence is 12 residues long. The CDR3: CASSSHTDTQYF. In DNA form, the CDR3 reads TGTGCCAGCAGCTCCCACACAGATACGCAGTATTTT.

The chain is built from TRBV19 and TRBJ1-5, with 10 positions matching TRBD1. The CDR3 contains 16 residues. CDR1 and CDR2 (germline): LNHDA, SQIVND (reference sequence). Germline trimming cut 3 bases from V and 7 bases from J; bases unmatched to any gene: 9. The CDR3 nucleotides are TGTGCCAGTAGTATTCTGGACAGGGGGGTCGGACAGCCCCAGCATTTT. Translated: CASSILDRGVGQPQHF.

J is TRBJ1-3 and V is TRBV20-1; a possible D gene is TRBD1 (6 bases). Germline assignment: CDR1 DFQATT and CDR2 SNEGSKA (reference sequence). The CDR3 sequence is 15 residues long. V lost 3 bases and J lost 1, with 13 bases in between. The CDR3 region has the DNA TGCAGTGCTAGTATTGGTCAGGGGTCTGGAAACACCATATATTTT. Its translation is CSASIGQGSGNTIYF.

The J gene is TRBJ1-2, the V gene TRBV27; tentative D call: TRBD1 (6 bases). The CDR3 runs to 13 residues. With 2 bases removed from V and 5 bases from J, the gap between germline ends came to 9 bases. From germline, CDR1 is MNHEY and CDR2 SMNVEV (reference sequence). The DNA for the CDR3 is TGTGCCAGCAGTTTAAACAGGGAATATGGCTACACCTTC. Its protein is CASSLNREYGYTF.

This clone turned up a few times. The CDR3 DNA reads as TGTGCCAGCAGTAGCGGACTTGCAGGCTCCTCTGGAAACACCATATATTTT. It specifies CASSSGLAGSSGNTIYF. This sequence joins TRBV2 and TRBJ1-3; D ambiguous. Germline assignment: CDR1 SNHLY and CDR2 FYNNEI. This CDR3 has 17 amino acids. Trimming pared 5 bases from V and 0 bases from J, leaving 17 bases between.

This clone came up once. The chain is built from TRBV7-3 and TRBJ2-1; 9 positions agree with TRBD2. The CDR3 contains 15 residues. CDR1 is SGHTA, CDR2 FQGTGA, per germline. V gave up 5 bases and J gave up 7 bases; unmatched junction bases: 9. The CDR3: CASSLGLAGVNEQFF. The CDR3 DNA sequence: TGTGCCAGCAGCCTAGGGTTAGCGGGAGTTAATGAGCAGTTCTTC. Using reference TRBV7-3 and TRBJ2-1 for the parts outside the CDR3, the full variable domain is GAGVSQTPSNKVTEKGKYVELRCDPISGHTALYWYRQSLGQGPEFLIYFQGTGAADDSGLPNDRFFAVRPEGSVSTLKIQRTERGDSAVYLCASSLGLAGVNEQFFGPGTRLTVL.

The chain's CDR3 is CASSPQDREDSPLHF. The CDR3 bases are TGTGCCAGCAGCCCGCAAGACAGGGAGGATTCACCCCTCCACTTT. The rearrangement uses TRBV7-2 and TRBJ1-6; 7 nucleotides agree with TRBD1. V lost 5 bases to trimming and J lost 8 bases; unmatched junction nucleotides: 9. Germline CDR1 is SGHTA and CDR2 is FQGNSA. This CDR3 comprises 15 residues.

The chain links TRBV19 to TRBJ1-5, with D hard to call. The V end was cut by 10 bases, the J end by 11 bases, with 18 bases between. Germline V gives CDR1 LNHDA, CDR2 SQIVND (reference sequence). CDR3 size: 12 residues. Here the CDR3 reads CATFPGSGSQHF. The CDR3 coding sequence is TGTGCCACCTTCCCCGGATCGGGTTCCCAGCATTTT.

The chain links TRBV7-2 to TRBJ2-2; D perhaps matches TRBD1 (5 bases). There are 15 residues in the CDR3. V was pared by 5 bases and J by 3 bases, with 13 bases between. Germline V gives CDR1 SGHTA, CDR2 FQGNSA. The CDR3 DNA follows: TGTGCCAGCAGCCCGGACGGACATTACACCGGGGAGCTGTTTTTT. Its protein product is CASSPDGHYTGELFF.

A single count supports this clone. The chain recombines TRBV7-8 with TRBJ1-4; perhaps TRBD1 as D (5 bases). The CDR3 spans 13 residues. Germline lookup yields CDR1 SGHVS and CDR2 FQNEAQ. Trimming pared 5 bases from V and 11 bases from J, leaving 15 bases between. The CDR3 bases are TGTGCCAGCAGCCAAGGGGCCCACGGGAAACTGTTTTTT. It encodes CASSQGAHGKLFF.

The rearrangement links TRBV3-1 (or the pseudogene TRBV3-2) to TRBJ1-1; 10 bases are a match to TRBD1. Germline values: CDR1 LGHDT, CDR2 YNNKEL (reference sequence). V was pared by 4 bases and J by 2 bases, with 7 bases of the junction left unmatched. This CDR3 region has 16 residues. This CDR3 is CASSRRQGAPNTEAFF. The CDR3 DNA follows: TGTGCCAGCAGCCGTCGACAGGGGGCCCCCAACACTGAAGCTTTCTTT.

The chain uses TRBV5-1 and TRBJ2-3, with D tentatively TRBD1 (6 bases). The CDR3 sequence is 15 residues long. The germline V gene encodes CDR1 SGHRS and CDR2 YFSETQ. Trimming removed 4 bases from V and 2 bases from J, with 14 bases in between. The CDR3: CASSPGTPSTDTQYF. The CDR3 DNA reads TGCGCCAGCAGCCCGGGGACACCGTCCACAGATACGCAGTATTTT.

The V and J genes are TRBV5-1 and TRBJ2-6; 9 bases are shared with TRBD2. J was trimmed by 0 bases and V by 2 bases; bases with no gene match: 9. This CDR3 has 19 amino acids. Germline V CDR1 and CDR2: SGHRS, YFSETQ. CDR3 DNA sequence: TGCGCCAGCAGCTTTTTTCCGCTAGCGGGGAGCTCTGGGGCCAACGTCCTGACTTTC. This translates into CASSFFPLAGSSGANVLTF.

This chain uses TRBV7-9 with TRBJ1-1; a possible D gene is TRBD1 (5 bases). Germline CDR1 and CDR2: SEHNR and FQNEAQ (reference sequence). The CDR3 totals 13 residues. The ends were cut back, 4 bases at V and 3 bases at J, with 9 bases in the middle. The CDR3 loop reads CASSWGRDTEAFF. The CDR3 DNA reads TGTGCCAGCAGCTGGGGCAGGGACACTGAAGCTTTCTTT.

The rearrangement uses TRBV15 and TRBJ1-5; the D is unclear. Looked up from germline, CDR1 is LNHNV and CDR2 is YYDKDF (reference sequence). The V gene lost 8 bases and the J gene lost 3 bases, with 11 bases spanning the gap. The CDR3 is 13 residues long. The CDR3 nucleotides read TGTGCCACCTCTACGCCAAACAATCAGCCCCAGCATTTT. As protein: CATSTPNNQPQHF.

This chain's CDR3 is CASSPNRGTNEKLFF. CDR3 nucleotide sequence: TGTGCCAGTAGCCCTAACAGGGGGACTAATGAAAAACTGTTTTTT. The gene calls are TRBV19 and TRBJ1-4, with 8 nucleotides matching TRBD1. Trimming took 6 bases from V and 2 from J; bases not matched to a gene: 5. Looked up from germline, CDR1 is LNHDA and CDR2 is SQIVND (reference sequence). The CDR3 has 15 residues.

V is TRBV7-8 and J is TRBJ2-1, with D maybe TRBD2 (6 bases). This CDR3 has 15 residues. Germline V CDR1 and CDR2: SGHVS, FQNEAQ. V dropped 5 bases and J dropped 4 bases, with 15 bases sitting between them. The CDR3 protein is CASSAGPPPYNEQFF. CDR3 DNA sequence: TGTGCCAGCAGCGCGGGACCTCCCCCGTACAATGAGCAGTTCTTC.

This chain uses TRBV7-9 with TRBJ1-1; D remains unclear. The V gene lost 8 bases and the J gene lost 1 base, with 11 bases spanning the gap. Germline V gene data show CDR1 as SEHNR and CDR2 as FQNEAQ (reference sequence). The CDR3 has 13 residues. The CDR3, as DNA: TGTGCCAGCCGGGGTAAGACGAACACTGAAGCTTTCTTT. This translates into CASRGKTNTEAFF.

V is TRBV5-6 and J is TRBJ1-4; maybe TRBD1 (5 bases). Germline assignment: CDR1 SGHDT and CDR2 YYEEEE. The CDR3 covers 15 residues. Trimming shortened V by 0 bases and J by 6 bases, and 12 bases separated the two germline ends. The CDR3 here is CASSLAKGGDEKLFF. DNA for the CDR3: TGTGCCAGCAGCTTGGCCAAGGGAGGGGATGAAAAACTGTTTTTT.

The chain carries TRBV19 and TRBJ1-1; perhaps TRBD1 as D (6 bases). Trimming pared 5 bases from V and 5 bases from J, leaving 12 bases between. The CDR3 has 13 residues. Germline V gene sequence: CDR1 LNHDA, CDR2 SQIVND (reference sequence). The CDR3 region has the DNA TGTGCCAGTAGTCAACAGGGAAGGACTGAAGCTTTCTTT. Its protein product is CASSQQGRTEAFF.

The V and J genes are TRBV6-6 and TRBJ2-1; 14 bases are shared with TRBD2. The V segment lost 5 bases and the J segment 7 bases; nucleotides outside the gene matches: 4. Germline CDR1 and CDR2: MNHNY and SVGAGI (reference sequence). The CDR3 totals 15 residues. The CDR3 reads CASSAGTSGRNEQFF. The CDR3 bases are TGTGCCAGCAGTGCCGGGACTAGCGGGAGAAATGAGCAGTTCTTC.

This rearrangement joins TRBV7-8 to TRBJ1-1; maybe TRBD1 (5 bases). Germline V gene data show CDR1 as SGHVS and CDR2 as FQNEAQ. Trimming shortened V by 5 bases and J by 1 base, and 11 bases separated the two germline ends. CDR3 size: 14 residues. CDR3 sequence (DNA): TGTGCCAGCAGCCAGCACGGGGGGAACACTGAAGCTTTCTTT. Protein sequence: CASSQHGGNTEAFF.

The rearrangement uses TRBV6-5 and TRBJ2-5; tentatively, D is TRBD1 (5 bases). The CDR3 runs 16 residues. Deletions cut 4 bases from V and 2 bases from J, with 17 bases between. In germline, CDR1 is MNHEY, CDR2 SVGAGI. The CDR3 DNA sequence: TGTGCCAGCAGTTCCCTTCGGGTGACAGATCAAGAGACCCAGTACTTC. Protein: CASSSLRVTDQETQYF.

The genes are TRBV15 and TRBJ2-1; TRBD2 matches 12 bases. Germline V gene sequence: CDR1 LNHNV, CDR2 YYDKDF (reference sequence). The CDR3 contains 15 residues. The V and J ends lost 5 bases and 9 bases, in that order; junction bases with no gene match: 8. CDR3 amino acids: CATSLGLAGLGEQFF. CDR3 in DNA: TGTGCCACCAGCTTGGGACTAGCGGGTCTGGGTGAGCAGTTCTTC.

The chain employs TRBV7-9 and TRBJ1-2, with TRBD1 identical over 9 bases. Germline assignment: CDR1 SEHNR and CDR2 FQNEAQ (reference sequence). CDR3 length equals 14 residues. V lost 3 bases, J lost 4 bases, and 3 bases stayed unmatched. CDR3 in DNA: TGTGCCAGCAGCTTTTCGGGACAGGGCTATGGCTACACCTTC. Its protein is CASSFSGQGYGYTF.